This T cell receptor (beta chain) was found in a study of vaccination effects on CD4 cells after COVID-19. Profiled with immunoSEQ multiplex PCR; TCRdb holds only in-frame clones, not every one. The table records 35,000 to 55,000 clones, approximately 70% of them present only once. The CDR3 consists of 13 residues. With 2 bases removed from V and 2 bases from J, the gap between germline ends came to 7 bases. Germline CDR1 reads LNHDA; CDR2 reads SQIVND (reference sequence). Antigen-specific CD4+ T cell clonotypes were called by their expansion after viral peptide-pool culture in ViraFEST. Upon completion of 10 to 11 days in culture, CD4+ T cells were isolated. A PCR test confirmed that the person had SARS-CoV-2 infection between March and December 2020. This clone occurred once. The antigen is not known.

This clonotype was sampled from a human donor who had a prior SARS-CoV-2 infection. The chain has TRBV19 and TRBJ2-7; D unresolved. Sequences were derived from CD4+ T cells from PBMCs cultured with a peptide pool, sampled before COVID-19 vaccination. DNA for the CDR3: TGTGCCAGTAGTATACAGCTGACCTACGAGCAGTACTTC. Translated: CASSIQLTYEQYF.